This note documents a single T cell receptor (beta chain) sequence. Its antigen is not known. Germline CDR1 MDHEN, CDR2 SYDVKM. Trimming took 3 bases from V and 4 from J; bases not matched to a gene: 6. This CDR3 is 16 amino acids long. This specimen comes from a study of molecular identifiers for immune sequencing clone quantification. TCRdb independently ran MiXCR on the PCR reads; one entry per CDR3 protein. The data contain nearly 650,000 distinct CDR3 sequences, about 25% of them seen just once; the ten biggest clones take up about 0.84%. Broader study findings: With a barcode shared among identical TCR molecules, highly expanded clone sizes could be underestimated.

The sequence was obtained from a human donor in good health. Some libraries in this study had Jurkat cell RNA spiked in. The gene calls are TRBV28 and TRBJ2-2; 9 nucleotides match TRBD1. The sample consisted of naive CD8+ T cells from blood, with Jurkat cell RNA spiked in. Subset reported: FACS-sorted CD8+CD4-CCR7+CD45RA+ naive T cells. This chain's CDR3 is CASSLLYRGPTGELFF. CDR3 DNA: TGTGCCAGCAGTTTGCTTTACAGGGGGCCCACCGGGGAGCTGTTTTTT. The full variable domain, its missing parts supplied by reference TRBV28 and TRBJ2-2, is DVKVTQSSRYLVKRTGEKVFLECVQDMDHENMFWYRQDPGLGLRLIYFSYDVKMKEKGDIPEGYSVSREKKERFSLILESASTNQTSMYLCASSLLYRGPTGELFFGEGSRLTVL.